This is a list of T cell receptor beta chains from one sample in a study of T cells in tumors after PD-1 blockade. The repertoire was sequenced with immunoSEQ multiplex PCR; TCRdb's copy has only in-frame clones and lacks some. In the table there are roughly 59,000 clones, about four fifths of which are singletons. The input for sequencing was PBMCs, taken before anti-PD-1 treatment. All receptors come from a human donor with basal cell carcinoma. Each CDR3 is given with its conserved first and last residue. The D gene is left open where the match is weak. Clone size is given for some rows only: seen once, a few or many times, or a class if the clone is expanded.

J	size	D	V	DNA	CDR3
TRBJ2-7	once	TRBD2	TRBV6-5	TGTGCCAGCAAAGTGACTAGCGGGACCTACGAGCAGTACTTC	CASKVTSGTYEQYF
TRBJ1-1	-	-	TRBV5-1	TGCGCCAGCAGCCCGAATTCAGGGATTCGGAACACTGAAGCTTTCTTT	CASSPNSGIRNTEAFF
TRBJ1-6	-	-	TRBV27	TGTGCCAGCAGTCCGCTGGGGGGCCCTTCGACGTATTCACCCCTCCACTTT	CASSPLGGPSTYSPLHF
TRBJ1-4	-	-	TRBV14	TGTGCCAGCAGCCAAAAAATAACCGGTAGCCGAGACGGGTTTAATGAAAAACTGTTTTTT	CASSQKITGSRDGFNEKLFF
TRBJ1-5	-	-	TRBV6-6	TGTGCCAGCAGTAAGGGGCGCGAGGAGCAGCCCCAGCATTTT	CASSKGREEQPQHF
TRBJ2-3	-	-	TRBV15	TGTGCCACCAGCAGAGAATTGAGGCGGGCAGGGGATACGCAGTATTTT	CATSRELRRAGDTQYF
TRBJ2-7	-	-	TRBV28	TGTGCCAGCTCAACCGGGGCATATTACGAGCAGTACTTC	CASSTGAYYEQYF
TRBJ2-2	-	-	TRBV5-1	TGCGCCAGCACCCCCCGAGGGTCGAACACCGGGGAGCTGTTTTTT	CASTPRGSNTGELFF
TRBJ2-7	-	TRBD1	TRBV3-1/TRBV3-2	TGTGCCAGCAGCCCGGACAGGGGCCGCTTTGGGGGGCAGTACTTC	CASSPDRGRFGGQYF
TRBJ2-2	-	-	TRBV6-1	TGTGCCAGCAGTGAAGAAATAGCGAACACCGGGGAGCTGTTTTTT	CASSEEIANTGELFF
TRBJ2-2	-	TRBD2	TRBV6-6	TGTGCCAGCAGCCGGACTAGCGGGGGGGGCACCGGGGAGCTGTTTTTT	CASSRTSGGGTGELFF
TRBJ2-7	-	-	TRBV5-1	TGCGCCAGCAGCTTCCCCAGCTCCTACGAGCAGTACTTC	CASSFPSSYEQYF
TRBJ1-1	-	-	TRBV7-2	-	CASSLLAVGQGAPFF
TRBJ2-2	-	TRBD2	TRBV2	TGTGCCAGCAGTGGAAACCTAGCGGGGGGCCCTAAGGGGGAGCTGTTTTTT	CASSGNLAGGPKGELFF
TRBJ1-2	many	-	TRBV15	TGTGCCACCAGCAGACCCCCCGTCTACACCTTC	CATSRPPVYTF
TRBJ2-5	once	TRBD2	TRBV7-9	TGTGCCAGCAGCCGACTAGCGGGGGAAGAGACCCAGTACTTC	CASSRLAGEETQYF
TRBJ2-5	-	-	TRBV5-5	TGTGCCAGCAGCTTGGTTTTTCGGGACCGACTCCTCCAAGAGACCCAGTACTTC	CASSLVFRDRLLQETQYF
TRBJ1-2	-	-	TRBV5-4	TGTGCCAGCAGCTCCGTCCCAGGTAAAGCTAACTATGGCTACACCTTC	CASSSVPGKANYGYTF
TRBJ1-4	once	-	TRBV5-1	TGCGCCAGCAGTCGTTCTAGAGGGGCAACTAATGAAAAACTGTTTTTT	CASSRSRGATNEKLFF
TRBJ2-5	once	-	TRBV9	TGTGCCAGCAGCCCCGTGGGGGGCGGGCTCCAAGAGACCCAGTACTTC	CASSPVGGGLQETQYF
TRBJ1-2	once	-	TRBV6-5	TGTGCCAGCAGTTACTCGAACCGAGGGGCGGCTGGCTACACCTTC	CASSYSNRGAAGYTF
TRBJ2-7	-	-	TRBV9	TGTGCCAGCGACCAAGGAAGAGTGCACTACGAGCAGTACTTC	CASDQGRVHYEQYF
TRBJ1-2	many	-	TRBV4-1	TGCGCCAGCAGCCAAGGACCCTACGATGGCTACACCTTC	CASSQGPYDGYTF
TRBJ2-7	-	TRBD1	TRBV18	TGTGCCAGCTCACCACCCCTGGACAGGGTCGGAGAGCAGTACTTC	CASSPPLDRVGEQYF
TRBJ1-1	-	-	TRBV7-8	TGTGCCAGCAGCCCCCGCGCTGAAGCTTTCTTT	CASSPRAEAFF
TRBJ2-5	-	TRBD1	TRBV6-5	TGTGCCAGCAGTTATTCGACAGGGAACGGGCAAGAGACCCAGTACTTC	CASSYSTGNGQETQYF
TRBJ2-7	-	-	TRBV10-3	TGTGCCATCAGTGGCGGTGGGCAAATCGAGCAGTACTTC	CAISGGGQIEQYF
TRBJ2-7	-	-	TRBV11-3	TGTGCCAGCAGCCCTGGACCCTACGAGCAGTACTTC	CASSPGPYEQYF